This T cell receptor (beta chain) was recovered during a study of blood T cell repertoires in COVID-19. Overall study: Italy, Spain and the United States were the sources of the convalescent and acute COVID-19 samples. Sources were T cells, B-cell-depleted T cells, or PBMCs; the material itself was cDNA or gDNA.

This clone was seen more than once but under ten times. In the authors' methods: Amplified reference gene primers provided the basis for estimating nucleated cell counts. Data came from immunoSEQ multiplex PCR; TCRdb stores just in-frame clones and leaves some out. Clonal size and the V and J genes are those of that table, whereas D and trimming came from the DNA. Of 110,000 to 150,000 clones listed, approximately 80% were seen once; the top ten hold about a tenth. This CDR3 is built from 13 residues. The V gene's germline CDR1 is KGHSH and CDR2 LQKENI. V lost 6 bases and J 0 bases, leaving 5 bases between the germline ends.

The material sequenced was peripheral blood. The rearrangement links TRBV18 to TRBJ1-4; D is ambiguous. The receptor comes from a man aged 55 to 70 with active or convalescent COVID-19. The CDR3 protein is CASSLATNEKLFF. The DNA for the CDR3 is TGTGCCAGCTCCCTCGCAACTAATGAAAAACTGTTTTTT.